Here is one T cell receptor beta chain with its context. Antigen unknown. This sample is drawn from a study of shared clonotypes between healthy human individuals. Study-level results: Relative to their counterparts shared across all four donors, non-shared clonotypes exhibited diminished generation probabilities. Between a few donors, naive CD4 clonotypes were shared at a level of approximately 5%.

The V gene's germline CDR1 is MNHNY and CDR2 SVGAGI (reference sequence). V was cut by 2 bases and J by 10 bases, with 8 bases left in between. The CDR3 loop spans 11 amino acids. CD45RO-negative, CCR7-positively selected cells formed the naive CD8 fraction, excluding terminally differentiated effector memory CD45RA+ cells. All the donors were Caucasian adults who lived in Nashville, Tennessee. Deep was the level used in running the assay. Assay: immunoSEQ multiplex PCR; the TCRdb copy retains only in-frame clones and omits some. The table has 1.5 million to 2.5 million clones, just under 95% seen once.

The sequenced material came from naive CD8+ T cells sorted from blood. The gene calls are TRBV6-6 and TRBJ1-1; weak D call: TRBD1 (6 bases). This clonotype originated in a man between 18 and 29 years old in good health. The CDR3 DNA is TGTGCCAGCAGTTACACAGGGTCAGCTTTCTTT. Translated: CASSYTGSAFF.